This TCR beta chain was obtained from a study of human T cells and chemical hapten exposure (dated by TCRdb to the early 2020s). Notes on the research overall: For sensitization, 2% DPC in acetone was applied to an approximately 2 cm by approximately 2 cm area of upper inner arm skin. Throughout the approximately 24-week study period, patients were also given weekly therapeutic DPC doses on the scalp. Blood samples were taken from patients before sensitization (week 0) and at 2, 6 and about 24 weeks after DPC sensitization. The libraries were sequenced as a pool, and the TCR yield per sample differed mostly because of small variations in library volumes within the pool. The study tracked peripheral blood TCR repertoire changes in vivo during primary and secondary sensitization to the hapten diphenylcyclopropenone (DPC) in alopecia patients. Patch testing was performed on the upper back with Finn chambers containing 0.01% DPC, and the patch tests were scored after 6 days according to International Contact Dermatitis Research Group standards. Blood for TCR sequencing was provided by twenty-nine alopecia patients at one to four time points (pre-sensitization, 2, 6 and 24 weeks). Alopecia areata with under or over 50% scalp involvement, alopecia totalis and alopecia universalis were represented in the patient cohort, which was mostly female.

General findings and caveats noted by the study authors: The number of TCRs above 1 in 1000 frequency did not change with DPC sensitization; there was no evidence of global repertoire structure alterations. Compared with pre-sensitization or healthy control sets, expanded TCRs formed significantly more large CDR3 similarity clusters, which is consistent with antigen-driven responses. Alopecia, a presumed autoimmune disease, was present in all patients, so the immune response of the patients might differ from that of healthy individuals. Patch test score correlated positively with the number of PT1 expanded TCRs, reaching significance at thresholds 8, 16 and 32 but not at 4. Repeated subsampling changed both the strength of the expansion versus patch-test correlation and the threshold at which the correlation became significant.

This clonotype was found a few times. Which antigen it targets is not known. No much larger clonotype is one base removed from it; base qualities were not supplied. V was cut back by 6 bases and J by 0 bases, leaving a gap of 9 bases between them. In the germline V gene, CDR1 corresponds to SGHRS and CDR2 to YFSETQ. Inclusive of the bounding cysteine and phenylalanine, the CDR3 is 14 residues long. Only the CDR3 part of the read is kept: 42 bases, read in frame from the first base. Libraries were constructed by RACE. Sequencing was performed on a NextSeq 500. During library preparation, unique molecular identifiers were attached to individual cDNA molecules so that TCRs could be counted quantitatively and reproducibly. For every blood RNA sample, sequencing covered both the TCR alpha and TCR beta chains. From the authors' description of their analysis: A median of about 100,000 TCRs per sample was observed, with a range of 23,224 to 690,600. V, J and CDR3 annotation of the TCR reads was carried out using the Decombinator software suite. For the PS versus PT1 abundance plots, all samples were subsampled to the same number of TCRs (28,000). Expanded TCRs were defined as absent before sensitization and observed at least eight times at the 2-week time point. The public reads were reanalyzed by TCRdb: fastp trimming at Q25, MiXCR alignment, in-frame beta chains only. Each CDR3 protein appears once, grouped with its most common genes and DNA. The V and J calls and clone size come from TCRdb's table, not from the authors' own analysis. The table for this sample lists more than 250,000 distinct CDR3 sequences; 7.5% to 10% of them were counted only once. The top ten clonotypes cover less than 3% of the sample.

The time point label corresponds to: pre-sensitization, week 0. Per the publication, the treatment or condition label means: therapeutic diphenylcyclopropenone sensitization with weekly scalp DPC. Blood at each patch-test visit was drawn before the patch test was applied. To be eligible, patients had to be aged 18 to 70, diagnosed with alopecia and judged suitable for DPC therapy, while pregnant patients were excluded. Total RNA was extracted from unfractionated whole blood collected in Tempus Blood RNA tubes. The sequence derives from a woman aged 40 to 49 with alopecia areata. Some clones in this sample may be carry-over from other donors' samples. The sample here was whole blood, taken in connection with sensitization to the hapten diphenylcyclopropenone (DPC). This receptor chain uses TRBV5-1 and TRBJ1-4; TRBD1 might be the D gene, on 5 matching bases. The CDR3 sequence is CASTTGSTNEKLFF. At the DNA level, the sequence is TGCGCCAGCACCACAGGATCAACTAATGAAAAACTGTTTTTT.